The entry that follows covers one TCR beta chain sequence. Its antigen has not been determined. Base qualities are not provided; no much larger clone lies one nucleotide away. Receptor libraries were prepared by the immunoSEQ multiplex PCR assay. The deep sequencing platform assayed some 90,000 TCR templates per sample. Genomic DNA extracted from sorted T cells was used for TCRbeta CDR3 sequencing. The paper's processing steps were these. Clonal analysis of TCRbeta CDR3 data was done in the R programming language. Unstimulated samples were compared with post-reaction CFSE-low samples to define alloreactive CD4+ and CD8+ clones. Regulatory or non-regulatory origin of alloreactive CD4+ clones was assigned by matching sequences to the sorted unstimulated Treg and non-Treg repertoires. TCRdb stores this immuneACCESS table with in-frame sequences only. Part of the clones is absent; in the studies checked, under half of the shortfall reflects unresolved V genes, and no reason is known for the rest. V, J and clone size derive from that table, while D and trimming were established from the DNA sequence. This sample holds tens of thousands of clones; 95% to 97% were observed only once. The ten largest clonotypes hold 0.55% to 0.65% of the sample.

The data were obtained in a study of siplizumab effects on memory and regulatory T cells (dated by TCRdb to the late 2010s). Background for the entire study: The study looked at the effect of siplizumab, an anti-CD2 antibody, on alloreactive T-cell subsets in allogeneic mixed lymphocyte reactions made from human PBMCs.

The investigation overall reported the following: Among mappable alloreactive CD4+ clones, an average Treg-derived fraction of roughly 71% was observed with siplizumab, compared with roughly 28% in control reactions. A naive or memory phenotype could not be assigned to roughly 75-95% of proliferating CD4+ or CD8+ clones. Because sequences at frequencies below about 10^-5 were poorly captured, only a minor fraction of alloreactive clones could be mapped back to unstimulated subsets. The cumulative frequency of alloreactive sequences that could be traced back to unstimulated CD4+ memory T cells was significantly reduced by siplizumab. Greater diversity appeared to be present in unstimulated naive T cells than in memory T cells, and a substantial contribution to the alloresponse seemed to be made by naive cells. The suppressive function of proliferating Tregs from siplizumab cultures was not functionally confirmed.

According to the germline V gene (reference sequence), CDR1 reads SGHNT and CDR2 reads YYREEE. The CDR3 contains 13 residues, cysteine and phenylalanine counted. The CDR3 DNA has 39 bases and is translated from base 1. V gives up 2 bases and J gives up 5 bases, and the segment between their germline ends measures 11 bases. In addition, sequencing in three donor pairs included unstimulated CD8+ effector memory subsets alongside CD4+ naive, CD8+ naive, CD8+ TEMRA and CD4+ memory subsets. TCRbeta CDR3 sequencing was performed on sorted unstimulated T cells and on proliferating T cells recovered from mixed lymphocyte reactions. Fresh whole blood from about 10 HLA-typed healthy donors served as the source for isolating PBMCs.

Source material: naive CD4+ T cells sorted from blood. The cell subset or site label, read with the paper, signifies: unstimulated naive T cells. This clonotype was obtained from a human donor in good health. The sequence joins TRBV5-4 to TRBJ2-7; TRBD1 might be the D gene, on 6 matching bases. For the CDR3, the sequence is CASSFTGSHEQYF. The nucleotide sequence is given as TGTGCCAGCAGCTTTACAGGGTCTCACGAGCAGTACTTC.